This T cell receptor (beta chain) was found in a study of cytomegalovirus exposure and HLA in healthy donors. PCR employed 60 Vbeta and 13 Jbeta primers. Libraries were prepared by immunoSEQ multiplex PCR; TCRdb keeps only in-frame clonotypes and omits some of them. In the table there are over 150,000 clones, over 70% of which are singletons. The sequenced material came from PBMCs. The receptor comes from a male donor in good health and CMV-seropositive.

The CDR3 region has the DNA TGTGCCTGGAATATACAACAGGGAGGGATTGAAAAACTGTTTTTT. It encodes CAWNIQQGGIEKLFF. The rearrangement links TRBV30 to TRBJ1-4; possibly TRBD1 for D (6 bases). The V gene's germline CDR1 is GTSNPN and CDR2 SVGIG (reference sequence). The CDR3 has 15 amino acids. Trimming stripped 4 bases from V and 7 bases from J, with 19 bases between.